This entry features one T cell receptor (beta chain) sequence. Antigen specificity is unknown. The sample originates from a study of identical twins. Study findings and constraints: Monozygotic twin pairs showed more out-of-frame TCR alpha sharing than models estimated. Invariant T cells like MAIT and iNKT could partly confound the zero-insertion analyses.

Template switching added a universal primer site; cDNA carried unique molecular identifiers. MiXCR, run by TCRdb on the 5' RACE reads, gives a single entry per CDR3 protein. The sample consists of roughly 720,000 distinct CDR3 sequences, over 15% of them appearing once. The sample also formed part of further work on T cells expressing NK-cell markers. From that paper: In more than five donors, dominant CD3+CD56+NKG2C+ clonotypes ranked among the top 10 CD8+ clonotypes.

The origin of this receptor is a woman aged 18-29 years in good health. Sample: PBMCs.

The CDR3 bases are TGTGCCAGCAGTTTAGCGAGGAACCGTATGAACACTGAAGCTTTCTTT. Its protein product is CASSLARNRMNTEAFF. This chain connects TRBV12-3 or TRBV12-4 to TRBJ1-1; no firm D call. The CDR3 is made up of 16 amino acids. Trimming cost V 0 bases and J 0 bases, with 11 bases left between them.